This T cell receptor (beta chain) was retrieved from a study of regulatory T cells in long-lasting Graves disease. Time point denoted: newly diagnosed GD, antithyroid drugs for less than 3 months. RNA from PBMCs was the source of the TCR library. In building TCR beta libraries, iRepertoire HTBI primers were used together with Arm-PCR of CDR3 regions. MiXCR was run by TCRdb on the multiplex PCR reads, yielding one entry per CDR3 protein. The sample shows hundreds of thousands of distinct CDR3 sequences, approximately 12% of them seen only once. The CDR3 has 16 amino acids. V shed 3 bases and J 5 bases; nucleotides not matched to a gene: 8. Germline V gene lookup returns CDR1 WNHNN and CDR2 SYGVQD (reference sequence). This clonotype was seen at least ten times. The sample also formed part of further work on T cells in Graves' hyperthyroidism and ophthalmopathy.

The chain links TRBV10-1 to TRBJ2-7, with 12 bases lining up with TRBD2. The TCR comes from a woman younger than 45 with Graves disease. This material consisted of peripheral blood mononuclear cells (PBMCs), taken at new diagnosis, from a patient treated with antithyroid drugs. CDR3 sequence reads: CASSEGVTSGSNEQYF. The DNA for the CDR3 is TGCGCCAGCAGTGAAGGTGTGACTAGCGGGAGCAACGAGCAGTACTTC.